The entry that follows covers one T cell receptor (beta chain) sequence. TCRdb keeps only in-frame clones here, not all; method: immunoSEQ multiplex PCR. The sample records about 40,000 clones, roughly nine tenths being singletons. The source of the sample is a study of T cell changes during pregnancy in multiple sclerosis. There are 16 residues in the CDR3. Trimming took 5 bases from V and 6 from J, leaving 20 bases between them. CDR1 is LNHDA and CDR2 is SQIVND in the germline V gene (reference sequence). This clonotype was obtained from a female donor with multiple sclerosis, enrolled in a pregnancy study. Here the sequenced sample was CD8+ T cells from peripheral blood mononuclear cells, taken before pregnancy. The chain links TRBV19 to TRBJ1-5, with D uncertain. The CDR3 DNA reads as TGTGCCAGTAGTCTTCCCTCGCCCCGGAGTGGTCAGCCCCAGCATTTT. Amino acid sequence: CASSLPSPRSGQPQHF. The variable domain in full, with the rest retrieved from reference TRBV19 and TRBJ1-5, is DGGITQSPKYLFRKEGQNVTLSCEQNLNHDAMYWYRQDPGQGLRLIYYSQIVNDFQKGDIAEGYSVSREKKESFPLTVTSAQKNPTAFYLCASSLPSPRSGQPQHFGDGTRLSIL.